These T cell receptor beta chains were read from a single sample in a study of cytomegalovirus exposure and HLA in healthy donors. Method: immunoSEQ multiplex PCR; TCRdb's copy keeps in-frame clones and lacks some. The sample data list more than 45,000 clones. The sequencing input was PBMCs. The receptor source for this set is a woman aged 25 to 39 in good health and CMV-seropositive. The CDR3 runs from the conserved cysteine through the conserved F or W. The D gene is left open where the match is weak.

j_call v_call d_call cdr3_aa cdr3_nt
TRBJ1-6 TRBV19 - CASSTSTGQGPNSPLHF TGTGCCAGTAGTACCTCGACAGGTCAGGGGCCGAATTCACCCCTCCACTTT
TRBJ1-5 TRBV4-1 - CASSHVQGYNQPQHF TGCGCCAGCAGCCATGTACAGGGTTACAATCAGCCCCAGCATTTT
TRBJ2-1 TRBV7-9 TRBD2 CASSLAAGDLDEQFF TGTGCCAGCAGCTTAGCAGCGGGAGATTTGGATGAGCAGTTCTTC
TRBJ2-1 TRBV20-1 TRBD2 CSAYLAAKQFF TGCAGTGCGTATCTAGCGGCGAAGCAGTTCTTC
TRBJ1-3 TRBV13 TRBD1 CASSSGRQGARNTIYF TGTGCCAGCAGTAGCGGGAGACAGGGAGCAAGAAACACCATATATTTT
TRBJ2-1 TRBV4-2 TRBD2 CASSQDLAGAGFSSDNEQFF TGTGCCAGCAGCCAAGATCTAGCGGGAGCGGGTTTCAGCTCCGACAATGAGCAGTTCTTC
TRBJ2-1 TRBV6-5 TRBD1 CASRERDRGNNEQFF TGTGCCAGCAGGGAGAGGGACAGGGGAAATAATGAGCAGTTCTTC
TRBJ2-7 TRBV11-2 - CASSLGPSYEQYF TGTGCCAGCAGCTTGGGCCCCTCCTACGAGCAGTACTTC
TRBJ2-5 TRBV7-7 - CASSDRAPLGGETQYF TGTGCTAGCAGCGACCGCGCCCCCCTGGGCGGGGAGACCCAGTACTTC
TRBJ1-1 TRBV30 TRBD1 CAWTTDRVSAFF TGTGCCTGGACTACGGACAGGGTTTCAGCTTTCTTT
TRBJ2-2 TRBV5-1 TRBD2 CASRSGGRDTGELFF TGCGCCAGCCGCTCGGGCGGGAGGGACACCGGGGAGCTGTTTTTT
TRBJ2-1 TRBV28 TRBD2 CASSPVAGSYNEQFF TGTGCCAGCAGTCCCGTAGCGGGGTCCTACAATGAGCAGTTCTTC
TRBJ2-7 TRBV5-1 TRBD2 CASSPGLAAYEQYF TGCGCCAGCAGCCCAGGACTAGCGGCCTACGAGCAGTACTTC
TRBJ1-1 TRBV28 - CASSAGYWPEAFF TGTGCCAGCAGTGCAGGGTACTGGCCTGAAGCTTTCTTT
TRBJ2-7 TRBV10-3 TRBD2 CAISGSTSGRAAEQYF TGTGCCATCAGTGGATCTACTAGCGGGAGGGCCGCCGAGCAGTACTTC
TRBJ2-3 TRBV29-1 TRBD2 CSAGGGSTDTQYF TGCAGCGCTGGCGGGGGAAGCACAGATACGCAGTATTTT
TRBJ1-6 TRBV30 - CAFTGSSSYNSPLPF TGTGCCTTTACAGGTTCGAGCTCCTATAATTCACCCCTCCCCTTT
TRBJ2-3 TRBV6-1 TRBD2 CASSESGLAGTDTQYF TGTGCCAGCAGTGAATCGGGACTAGCGGGCACAGATACGCAGTATTTT
TRBJ2-6 TRBV10-3 - CAIRDDRQITAGANVLTF TGTGCCATCAGGGATGACAGGCAGATCACCGCTGGGGCCAACGTCCTGACTTTC
TRBJ1-5 TRBV2 TRBD1 CASSDNRGRGQPQHF TGTGCCAGCAGTGACAACAGGGGGCGCGGTCAGCCCCAGCATTTT
TRBJ2-1 TRBV7-9 - CASRSSLGGGEQFF TGTGCCAGCAGGAGCTCCCTGGGAGGGGGTGAGCAGTTCTTC
TRBJ1-1 TRBV2 TRBD1 CASRIRDRVLNTEAFF TGTGCCAGCCGTATCCGGGACAGGGTTTTGAACACTGAAGCTTTCTTT
TRBJ1-2 TRBV29-1 - CSVAAGGYGYTF TGCAGCGTTGCTGCGGGGGGATATGGCTACACCTTC